Presented here are 28 T cell receptor beta chains from one specimen sequenced in a study of T cells in localized non-small cell lung cancer. The data were produced by immunoSEQ multiplex PCR, yet TCRdb's version contains in-frame clones alone and is incomplete. There are some 1,900 clones in the sample; about a fifth occur only once, and about 15% lies in the top ten. The specimen was lung tumor tissue, collected before any cancer treatment. These receptors all come from a male donor older than 55 with stage I lung adenocarcinoma.

A few counts support this clone. The J gene is TRBJ2-1, the V gene TRBV1. TRBV1 is a listed pseudogene. This CDR3 is 15 amino acids long. The CDR3 loop reads CASSQDGHLDDEQFF. CDR3 sequence (DNA): TGCGCCAGCAGCCAAGATGGTCACCTGGATGATGAGCAGTTCTTC.

This clone was detected only a few times. The CDR3 DNA follows: TGCGCCAGGATTCGGGACAACAGCCATCAGCCCCAGCATTTT. Translating it yields CARIRDNSHQPQHF. The genes are TRBV10-1 and TRBJ1-5, with D possibly matching TRBD1 (6 bases). CDR1 WNHNN and CDR2 SYGVQD come from the germline V gene (reference sequence). Trimming took 9 bases from V and 5 from J, leaving 17 bases between them. The CDR3 extends over 14 amino acids.

This chain connects TRBV6-8 to TRBJ1-2; D possibly corresponds to TRBD1 (5 bases). The CDR3 spans 13 residues. From germline, CDR1 is MNHGY and CDR2 SAAAGT. V was cut by 2 bases and J by 5 bases, with 9 bases left in between. CDR3 sequence reads: CASSYEGRYGYTF. The DNA for the CDR3 is TGTGCCAGCAGTTACGAGGGGAGATATGGCTACACCTTC.

The CDR3 spells CASSPVDGSSGNTIYF. In DNA, the CDR3 is TGTGCCAGCTCACCGGTAGACGGGAGCTCTGGAAACACCATATATTTT. The chain carries TRBV18 and TRBJ1-3, with D unresolved. The length of the CDR3 is 16 residues. Germline V gene sequence: CDR1 KGHSH, CDR2 LQKENI. V was clipped by 3 bases and J by 0 bases, with 12 bases between them. The full variable domain, completed using reference TRBV18 and TRBJ1-3, is NAGVMQNPRHLVRRRGQEARLRCSPMKGHSHVYWYRQLPEEGLKFMVYLQKENIIDESGMPKERFSAEFPKEGPSILRIQQVVRGDSAAYFCASSPVDGSSGNTIYFGEGSWLTVV.

The chain uses TRBV6-8 and TRBJ2-1; 13 bases line up with TRBD2. CDR1 MNHGY and CDR2 SAAAGT come from the germline V gene. The CDR3 consists of 16 residues. V lost 7 bases to trimming and J lost 7 bases; unmatched junction nucleotides: 10. CDR3 in amino acids: CASTSGGLAGKNEQFF. DNA of the CDR3: TGTGCCAGCACAAGCGGGGGACTAGCGGGGAAAAATGAGCAGTTCTTC.

This clone was picked up a small number of times. This chain connects TRBV7-8 to TRBJ1-1, with no clear D. This CDR3 spans 13 amino acids. The V and J ends lost 4 bases and 4 bases respectively, with 10 bases between them. Per germline, CDR1 SGHVS and CDR2 FQNEAQ. The chain's CDR3 is CASSSQLFTEAFF. The CDR3 DNA is TGTGCCAGCAGCTCGCAGCTTTTCACTGAAGCTTTCTTT.

CDR3 sequence: CASTPRTPLNYGYTF. The CDR3 region has the DNA TGCGCCAGCACTCCAAGGACCCCTCTCAACTATGGCTACACCTTC. This chain joins TRBV10-1 and TRBJ1-2; D call uncertain. Trimming stripped 7 bases from V and 2 bases from J, with 17 bases between. This CDR3 spans 15 amino acids. CDR1 is WNHNN, CDR2 SYGVQD, per germline (reference sequence).

This clone was detected a few times. V usage is TRBV30 and J usage is TRBJ1-2, with a weak D call TRBD1 (5 bases). Germline CDR1 and CDR2: GTSNPN and SVGIG (reference sequence). The CDR3 loop spans 11 amino acids. V was pared by 0 bases and J by 12 bases, with 11 bases between. Here the CDR3 DNA reads TGTGCCTGGAGTGTACAGGCAGGACACACCTTC. Translated, it gives CAWSVQAGHTF.

There are a few counts of this clone. The V and J genes are TRBV6-8 and TRBJ2-7, with 7 bases aligning to TRBD2. Germline CDR1 is MNHGY and CDR2 is SAAAGT. The CDR3 is 17 residues long. Losses at the gene ends were 3 bases for V and 1 base for J; bases not matched to a gene: 12. As DNA, the CDR3 is TGTGCCAGCAGTTATGGGGGGGAAGGATACTCTTCCTACGAGCAGTACTTC. Amino acid sequence: CASSYGGEGYSSYEQYF.

The V and J genes are TRBV6-8 and TRBJ2-2; TRBD2 agrees at 8 bases. V shed 6 bases and J 4 bases; nucleotides not matched to a gene: 4. Germline V gene data show CDR1 as MNHGY and CDR2 as SAAAGT. This CDR3 has 14 amino acids. CDR3 amino acids: CASSTSGGTGELFF. CDR3 coding DNA: TGTGCCAGCAGCACCAGCGGGGGCACCGGGGAGCTGTTTTTT.

This clone is labeled as large. The chain employs TRBV11-3 and TRBJ1-5; 7 nucleotides align to TRBD1. The CDR3 runs to 14 residues. Germline values: CDR1 SGHNT, CDR2 YENEEA. Unmatched junction bases numbered 6, after V lost 5 bases and J lost 5 bases. DNA of the CDR3: TGTGCCAGCAGCGTACAGGGGCTCGATCAGCCCCAGCATTTT. As protein: CASSVQGLDQPQHF.

This clone came up a few times. This sequence joins TRBV28 and TRBJ1-5; D not certain. V lost 3 bases, J lost 0 bases, and 9 bases lay in between. This CDR3 is built from 15 residues. Germline CDR1 and CDR2: MDHEN and SYDVKM. As DNA, the CDR3 is TGTGCCAGCAGTTTGAAGCTTGCTAGCAATCAGCCCCAGCATTTT. Translating gives CASSLKLASNQPQHF.

The J gene is TRBJ1-5, the V gene TRBV19; tentatively, D is TRBD1 (6 bases). The CDR3 covers 15 residues. Germline assignment: CDR1 LNHDA and CDR2 SQIVND (reference sequence). V was pared by 2 bases and J by 9 bases, with 17 bases between. CDR3 loop: CASSILGGAGGPQHF. As DNA, the CDR3 is TGTGCCAGTAGTATACTGGGGGGGGCTGGGGGGCCCCAGCATTTT.

This clone was seen only a few times. The chain employs TRBV6-9 and TRBJ2-1; tentative D call: TRBD1 (6 bases). V was shortened by 4 bases and J by 6 bases, with 10 bases between the two germline ends. The germline gives CDR1 MNHGY, CDR2 SVAAGI. This CDR3 is built from 13 residues. The CDR3 is CASSFLRGNEQFF. CDR3 bases: TGTGCCAGCAGTTTTCTCAGGGGCAATGAGCAGTTCTTC.

This chain links TRBV5-1 with TRBJ1-6; D may be TRBD1 (5 bases). The CDR3 has 14 amino acids. CDR1 and CDR2 from the germline V gene are SGHRS and YFSETQ. Trimming removed 4 bases at V and 8 bases at J, with 13 bases between. CDR3 sequence: CASSPGYWDSPLHF. The CDR3 DNA follows: TGCGCCAGCAGCCCAGGGTATTGGGATTCACCCCTCCACTTT.

The chain has TRBV4-1 and TRBJ1-5; the D is unclear. Trimming took off 0 bases at V and 7 bases at J, with 16 bases between the two ends. The CDR3 is 16 residues long. Per germline, CDR1 MGHRA and CDR2 YSYEKL. The chain's CDR3 is CASSQDSSFKGQPQHF. The CDR3 DNA follows: TGCGCCAGCAGCCAAGATTCTAGTTTTAAGGGCCAGCCCCAGCATTTT.

The chain has TRBV25-1 and TRBJ1-3, with D tentatively TRBD1 (5 bases). V lost 0 bases to trimming and J lost 0 bases, with 15 bases between them. CDR1 MGHDK and CDR2 SYGVNS come from the germline V gene. The CDR3 extends over 18 amino acids. CDR3 coding DNA: TGTGCCAGCAGTGAATATCCAGGGCAGCCGTCCTCTGGAAACACCATATATTTT. It specifies CASSEYPGQPSSGNTIYF.

This rearrangement joins TRBV11-3 to TRBJ1-6; D remains unclear. This CDR3 spans 14 amino acids. The V end was cut by 1 base, the J end by 8 bases, with 9 bases between. Germline V gives CDR1 SGHNT, CDR2 YENEEA. In DNA, the CDR3 is TGTGCCAGCAGCTTAGTGAGGACCGATTCACCCCTCCACTTT. It codes for CASSLVRTDSPLHF.

The CDR3 nucleotides are TGTGCCAGCAGGGGAGGGAGAGGTACGCAGTATTTT. Translation gives CASRGGRGTQYF. V is TRBV9 and J is TRBJ2-3; TRBD2 aligns across 7 bases. With 5 bases clipped from V and 8 bases from J, the junction kept 5 bases outside the gene matches. The CDR3 sequence is 12 residues long. Germline V CDR1 and CDR2: SGDLS, YYNGEE.

The chain joins TRBV28 to TRBJ2-1, with D perhaps matching TRBD2 (6 bases). The CDR3 is 15 residues long. Germline V lookup: CDR1 MDHEN, CDR2 SYDVKM. The V end lost 4 bases, the J end lost 7 bases, and 17 bases lay between the germline ends. CDR3 sequence: CASSSSPGDQNEQFF. The DNA of the CDR3 is TGTGCCAGCAGTTCATCGCCGGGGGACCAAAATGAGCAGTTCTTC.

By sample share, this clone is medium-sized (0.01 to 0.1%). The gene calls are TRBV6-8 and TRBJ2-7; D may be TRBD1 or TRBD2 (5 bases each). The germline gives CDR1 MNHGY, CDR2 SAAAGT. Trimming removed 5 bases at V and 9 bases at J, with 14 bases between. The CDR3 consists of 12 residues. The CDR3 DNA reads as TGTGCCAGCAGTGCCCCTAGGGGAGCGCAGTACTTC. This sequence encodes CASSAPRGAQYF.

Sample share makes this clone medium-sized (0.01 to 0.1%). This rearrangement joins TRBV11-3 to TRBJ2-7, with TRBD1 matching over 8 bases. The trim removed 5 bases at V and 0 bases at J, leaving 6 bases unmatched. Germline V gene sequence: CDR1 SGHNT, CDR2 YENEEA. The CDR3 consists of 15 residues. The chain's CDR3 is CASSLKTGDSYEQYF. CDR3 coding DNA: TGTGCCAGCAGCCTTAAGACAGGGGACTCCTACGAGCAGTACTTC.

The rearrangement joins TRBV10-3 to TRBJ1-6; no reliable D call. CDR3 size: 13 residues. The germline V gene has CDR1 ENHRY and CDR2 SYGVKD. V dropped 0 bases and J dropped 7 bases, with 4 bases sitting between them. The CDR3 bases are TGTGCCATCAGTGAGTCTGGGAATTCACCCCTCCACTTT. This gives the protein CAISESGNSPLHF.

This clone was found a few times. V and J are TRBV6-7 and TRBJ1-3; D is uncertain. TRBV6-7 is an open reading frame, and its role is uncertain. Trimming cost V 5 bases and J 7 bases, with 6 bases left between them. The CDR3 has 11 amino acids. The CDR3 DNA is TGTGCCAGCAGTCCTCAGAACACCATATATTTT. Protein sequence: CASSPQNTIYF.

This clone was counted between two and nine times. The rearrangement joins TRBV5-1 to TRBJ1-4, with D tentatively TRBD1 (5 bases). The germline V gene encodes CDR1 SGHRS and CDR2 YFSETQ. The CDR3 runs to 15 residues. Between the trimmed V and J ends, which lost 2 bases and 3 bases, there was a span of 11 bases. The CDR3 DNA sequence: TGCGCCAGCAGCTTTAGAGGGGTACCTAATGAAAAACTGTTTTTT. Translation gives CASSFRGVPNEKLFF.

This sequence joins TRBV23-1 and TRBJ2-5, with no clear D. TRBV23-1 is marked as an open reading frame, function uncertain. V lost 2 bases and J 3 bases, leaving 7 bases between the germline ends. This CDR3 spans 13 amino acids. CDR3 DNA: TGCGCCAGCAGTCAAGGGTCCAAAGAGACCCAGTACTTC. Translated: CASSQGSKETQYF.

The rearrangement uses TRBV11-3 and TRBJ2-7; the D is unclear. The CDR3 spans 14 residues. V dropped 8 bases and J dropped 2 bases, with 16 bases sitting between them. Germline CDR1 SGHNT, CDR2 YENEEA. CDR3 loop: CASATDADAYEQYF. The CDR3 DNA reads TGTGCCAGCGCAACCGATGCGGATGCCTACGAGCAGTACTTC.

By frequency in the sample, this clone is medium-sized. The chain uses TRBV23-1 and TRBJ2-3, with a weak D call TRBD2 (6 bases). TRBV23-1 is placed among ORFs of uncertain function. The ends were cut back, 1 base at V and 3 bases at J, with 8 bases in the middle. CDR3 length: 14 amino acids. The CDR3 DNA reads TGCGCCAGCAGTCAATACGGGGGAACAGATACGCAGTATTTT. Its translation: CASSQYGGTDTQYF.